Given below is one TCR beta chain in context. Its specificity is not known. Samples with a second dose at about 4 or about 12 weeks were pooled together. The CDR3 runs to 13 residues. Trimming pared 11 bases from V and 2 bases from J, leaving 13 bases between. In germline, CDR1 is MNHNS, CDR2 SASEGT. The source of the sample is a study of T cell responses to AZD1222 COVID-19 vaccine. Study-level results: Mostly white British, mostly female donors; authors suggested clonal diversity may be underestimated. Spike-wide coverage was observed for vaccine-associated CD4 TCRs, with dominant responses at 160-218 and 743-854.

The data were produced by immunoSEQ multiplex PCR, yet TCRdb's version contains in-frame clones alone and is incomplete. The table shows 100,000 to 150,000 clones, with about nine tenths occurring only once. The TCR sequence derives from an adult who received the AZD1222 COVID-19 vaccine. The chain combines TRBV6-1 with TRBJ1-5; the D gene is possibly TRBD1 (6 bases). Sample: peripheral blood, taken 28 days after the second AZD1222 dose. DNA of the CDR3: TGTGCCGGCCGACAGGACGGCAATCAGCCCCAGCATTTT. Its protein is CAGRQDGNQPQHF.